These 27 T cell receptor beta chains came from one sample sequenced in a study of blood T cells in healthy people across ages. The use of a sample-barcoded 5' primer and a J-beta primer mix characterized a second PCR of roughly 7 to 12 cycles. TCRdb used MiXCR to reprocess the 5' RACE reads, holding one entry per CDR3 protein. The table includes 450,000 to 700,000 distinct CDR3 sequences, 27% detected once. What was sequenced was blood. The receptors derive from a woman in her 70s in good health.

Points on this clonotype: At one of its ends the junction is not consistent with the germline gene, which may arise from a read error. The genes are TRBV3-1 and TRBJ2-1; either TRBD1 or TRBD2 may fit D (5 bases each). CDR1 LGHDT and CDR2 YNNKEL come from the germline V gene (reference sequence). The CDR3 has 15 residues. The CDR3 DNA reads as TGTGCCAGCAGCCAATGGGACCTCTCCTACAATGCGCAGTTCTTC. This gives the protein CASSQWDLSYNAQFF.

This sequence joins TRBV20-1 and TRBJ1-5; possible D gene TRBD1, 5 bases. CDR1 is DFQATT and CDR2 is SNEGSKA in the germline V gene (reference sequence). This CDR3 spans 13 amino acids. The V end lost 4 bases, the J end lost 7 bases, and 14 bases lay between the germline ends. The chain's CDR3 is CSANILAGQPQHF. The CDR3 coding sequence is TGCAGTGCTAACATACTCGCAGGGCAGCCCCAGCATTTT.

The chain employs TRBV6-5 and TRBJ1-2, with D possibly TRBD1 on 6 matching bases. Trimming cost V 5 bases and J 4 bases, with 14 bases left between them. The CDR3 is 14 amino acids. Per the germline V gene, CDR1 is MNHEY and CDR2 is SVGAGI. In DNA, the CDR3 is TGTGCCAGCAGTCTTAGGACGACAGGCTATGGCTACACCTTC. Amino acid sequence: CASSLRTTGYGYTF.

There are a few counts of this clonotype. This rearrangement joins TRBV20-1 to TRBJ2-3; D gene ambiguous. Trimming shortened V by 6 bases and J by 4 bases, and 20 bases separated the two germline ends. Germline CDR1 is DFQATT and CDR2 is SNEGSKA (reference sequence). The CDR3 contains 15 residues. The CDR3: CSANIPLESPDTQYF. In nucleotides, the CDR3 is TGCAGTGCCAATATCCCGCTAGAATCCCCAGATACGCAGTATTTT.

CDR3 region: CASSVDASGVINEQFF. In DNA form, the CDR3 reads TGTGCCAGCAGCGTAGACGCTAGCGGGGTCATCAATGAGCAGTTCTTC. The V and J genes are TRBV9 and TRBJ2-5, with TRBD2 matching 9 bases. The DNA end is more similar to TRBJ2-1, so the J call may be wrong. There are 16 residues in the CDR3. CDR1 is SGDLS and CDR2 is YYNGEE in the germline V gene.

The V and J genes are TRBV7-2 and TRBJ2-7; D unresolved. The germline V gene encodes CDR1 SGHTA and CDR2 FQGNSA. The CDR3 has 12 amino acids. V was cut by 5 bases and J by 7 bases, with 12 bases left in between. The CDR3 loop reads CASSPRSREQYF. Written as DNA, the CDR3 is TGTGCCAGCAGCCCTAGGTCTCGGGAGCAGTACTTC.

V is TRBV7-7 and J is TRBJ2-2; TRBD2 agrees at 7 bases. This CDR3 has 14 residues. Germline V gene sequence: CDR1 SSHAT, CDR2 FNYEAQ (reference sequence). The V gene end was trimmed by 5 bases and the J gene end by 4 bases; junction bases not matched to a gene: 4. The CDR3 protein is CASSRGGFTGELFF. The DNA for the CDR3 is TGTGCCAGCAGCCGCGGGGGTTTCACCGGGGAGCTGTTTTTT.

This clonotype has a count of ten or more. The chain uses TRBV6-1 and TRBJ2-6; D is unclear. The CDR3 is 17 amino acids. Germline V gene sequence: CDR1 MNHNS, CDR2 SASEGT. V lost 4 bases and J 2 bases, leaving 15 bases between the germline ends. DNA for the CDR3: TGTGCCAGCAGTGGTCCCGCAAGCAATCCTGGGGCCAACGTCCTGACTTTC. It is translated as CASSGPASNPGANVLTF.

This clonotype appeared a few times. This chain uses TRBV10-3 with TRBJ2-1, with D perhaps TRBD1 or TRBD2 (5 bases each). This CDR3 is 14 amino acids long. V lost 5 bases to trimming and J lost 5 bases, with 13 bases between them. Per the germline V gene, CDR1 is ENHRY and CDR2 is SYGVKD. The CDR3 region has the DNA TGTGCCATCAGTCCCCGGGACCAAAACAATGAGCAGTTCTTC. The encoded protein is CAISPRDQNNEQFF.

The V and J genes are TRBV7-3 and TRBJ2-2, with no clear D. CDR3 length: 13 residues. V shed 4 bases and J shed 6 bases, with 9 bases lying between them. Germline V gene sequence: CDR1 SGHTA, CDR2 FQGTGA. The CDR3 protein is CASSSRTAGELFF. CDR3 DNA: TGTGCCAGCAGCTCGCGGACGGCCGGGGAGCTGTTTTTT.

This sequence joins TRBV3-1 and TRBJ2-2, with a possible D match to TRBD1 (6 bases). CDR3 size: 16 residues. Per the germline V gene, CDR1 is LGHDT and CDR2 is YNNKEL (reference sequence). V dropped 4 bases and J dropped 2 bases, with 14 bases sitting between them. The chain's CDR3 is CASSPLGAANTGELFF. Written as DNA, the CDR3 is TGTGCCAGCAGCCCCTTGGGGGCAGCTAACACCGGGGAGCTGTTTTTT.

The V and J genes are TRBV5-4 and TRBJ2-2, with unresolved D. V was pared by 0 bases and J by 6 bases, with 6 bases between. Germline CDR1 reads SGHNT; CDR2 reads YYREEE (reference sequence). The CDR3 totals 13 residues. The CDR3 loop is CASSLESAGELFF. In DNA form, the CDR3 reads TGTGCCAGCAGCTTGGAGTCCGCCGGGGAGCTGTTTTTT.

The gene calls are TRBV23-1 and TRBJ2-7, with TRBD1 matching over 9 bases. TRBV23-1 is placed among ORFs of uncertain function. V shed 3 bases, J shed 5 bases, and the junction held 5 bases outside the gene matches. The CDR3 consists of 14 residues. This CDR3 is CASSQYRGPHEQYF. The CDR3 DNA is TGCGCCAGCAGTCAGTACAGGGGGCCGCACGAGCAGTACTTC.

The rearrangement links TRBV7-2 to TRBJ2-1; TRBD2 is a possible D gene (6 bases). Trimming took off 6 bases at V and 13 bases at J, with 16 bases between the two ends. Germline V gives CDR1 SGHTA, CDR2 FQGNSA. The CDR3 sequence is 12 residues long. This CDR3 is CASSSYAGRQFF. CDR3 DNA: TGTGCCAGCAGTTCGTACGCGGGGAGACAGTTCTTC.

As for this clonotype: At one of its ends the junction is not consistent with the germline gene, which may arise from a read error. The rearrangement links TRBV15 to TRBJ2-7; 8 bases match TRBD1. Germline V CDR1 and CDR2: LNHNV, YYDKDF (reference sequence). This CDR3 is 16 amino acids long. The CDR3 DNA is TGTGCCTCCAGCAGAGGCCTTGGGCAGGGGGCAAACGAGCAGTACTTC. It specifies CASSRGLGQGANEQYF.

This clonotype was counted only a few times. This chain uses TRBV9 with TRBJ1-1; D not resolved. The CDR3 contains 17 residues. V shed 0 bases and J shed 1 base, with 16 bases lying between them. CDR1 and CDR2 from the germline V gene are SGDLS and YYNGEE. CDR3 protein: CASSVALAAGPNTEAFF. The CDR3 DNA reads TGTGCCAGCAGCGTAGCTCTTGCGGCAGGCCCGAACACTGAAGCTTTCTTT.

V and J are TRBV24-1 and TRBJ2-5, with D maybe TRBD2 (6 bases). CDR1 and CDR2 (germline): KGHDR, SFDVKD. There are 13 residues in the CDR3. V lost 4 bases and J 4 bases, leaving 9 bases between the germline ends. This chain's CDR3 is CATSETSRETQYF. In DNA form, the CDR3 reads TGTGCCACCAGTGAGACTAGTCGAGAGACCCAGTACTTC.

The J gene is TRBJ1-4, the V gene TRBV4-3; unclear D gene. The V and J ends lost 0 bases and 9 bases respectively, with 17 bases between them. CDR1 is LGHNA and CDR2 is YSLEER in the germline V gene. The CDR3 runs 16 residues. CDR3 residues: CASSQDLVQQRKKLFF. CDR3 bases: TGCGCCAGCAGCCAAGATCTCGTACAGCAAAGGAAAAAACTGTTTTTT.

Comment on this clonotype: Sequence at one end of the junction differs from germline and may be a read error. In DNA, the CDR3 is TGTGCCGGCAGTGAAGGATCCTCCTCCTATGGCTACACCTTC. It translates to CAGSEGSSSYGYTF. The chain links TRBV25-1 to TRBJ1-2; no reliable D call. The CDR3 consists of 14 residues. Germline-derived CDR1 and CDR2 are MGHDK and SYGVNS.

This clonotype was counted a few times. CDR3 region: CASSRLAGESYNEQFF. The CDR3 DNA follows: TGTGCCAGTAGTCGTCTAGCGGGGGAGTCCTACAATGAGCAGTTCTTC. The J gene is TRBJ2-1, the V gene TRBV19, with 10 bases identical to TRBD2. Germline trimming cut 5 bases from V and 1 base from J; bases unmatched to any gene: 5. The CDR3 spans 16 residues. The germline CDR1 and CDR2 sequences are LNHDA and SQIVND (reference sequence).

The genes are TRBV7-9 and TRBJ1-2; TRBD1 is a possible D gene (5 bases). The V gene lost 10 bases and the J gene lost 0 bases, with 15 bases spanning the gap. CDR1 and CDR2 from the germline V gene are SEHNR and FQNEAQ (reference sequence). This CDR3 spans 14 amino acids. The CDR3 bases are TGTGCCACCACAATTCAGGGCTCTAACTATGGCTACACCTTC. Protein sequence: CATTIQGSNYGYTF.

This clonotype was counted between two and nine times. J is TRBJ1-4 and V is TRBV4-3; 7 positions match TRBD1. This CDR3 spans 15 amino acids. CDR1 is LGHNA and CDR2 is YSLEER in the germline V gene. J gave up 5 bases and V 4 bases, and 7 bases lay outside the gene matches. CDR3 protein: CASSPSGTVNEKLFF. The CDR3 nucleotides are TGCGCCAGCAGCCCCTCCGGGACAGTGAATGAAAAACTGTTTTTT.

Notes on this clonotype: A much larger clonotype is one base distant, so this may be a read error. The CDR3 loop is CASSLSSGGVGELFF. The CDR3 DNA reads as TGTGCCAGCAGCTTATCTAGCGGGGGCGTCGGGGAGCTGTTTTTT. The chain uses TRBV7-2 and TRBJ2-2; 10 nucleotides align to TRBD2. CDR3 length: 15 residues. Germline V gene data show CDR1 as SGHTA and CDR2 as FQGNSA. V shed 2 bases and J 7 bases; nucleotides not matched to a gene: 4.

This chain uses TRBV6-5 with TRBJ2-7, with D possibly called TRBD1 or TRBD2 (5 bases each). The germline V gene encodes CDR1 MNHEY and CDR2 SVGAGI. The V end was cut by 4 bases, the J end by 3 bases, with 13 bases between. The CDR3 extends over 14 amino acids. For the CDR3, the DNA is TGTGCCAGCAGTTCCGGGACGGAGGACTACGAGCAGTACTTC. It translates to CASSSGTEDYEQYF.

The gene calls are TRBV28 and TRBJ2-3; 8 nucleotides line up with TRBD2. Germline assignment: CDR1 MDHEN and CDR2 SYDVKM. V was pared by 2 bases and J by 1 base, with 2 bases of the junction left unmatched. The CDR3 consists of 15 residues. In nucleotides, the CDR3 is TGTGCCAGCAGTTTAATGCGGGGGGGCACAGATACGCAGTATTTT. It translates to CASSLMRGGTDTQYF. Drawing the rest from reference TRBV28 and TRBJ2-3, the complete variable domain is DVKVTQSSRYLVKRTGEKVFLECVQDMDHENMFWYRQDPGLGLRLIYFSYDVKMKEKGDIPEGYSVSREKKERFSLILESASTNQTSMYLCASSLMRGGTDTQYFGPGTRLTVL.

The CDR3 protein is CASSATGISGNTIYF. The CDR3, as DNA: TGTGCCAGCAGCGCGACCGGGATCTCTGGAAACACCATATATTTT. The genes are TRBV11-2 and TRBJ1-3; the D is unclear. This CDR3 has 15 residues. CDR1 is SGHAT, CDR2 FQNNGV, per germline. V was shortened by 5 bases and J by 0 bases, with 11 bases between the two germline ends.

This chain links TRBV4-3 with TRBJ2-4; 10 bases line up with TRBD1. The CDR3 consists of 17 residues. Losses at the gene ends were 0 bases for V and 2 bases for J; bases not matched to a gene: 4. Germline V gives CDR1 LGHNA, CDR2 YSLEER. The DNA for the CDR3 is TGCGCCAGCAGCCAAGAGACAGGGGGCGCTTCCAAAAACATTCAGTACTTC. The encoded protein is CASSQETGGASKNIQYF.